These T cell receptor beta chains were read from a single sample in a study of blood T cells in healthy people across ages. TCRdb analysed the 5' RACE reads with MiXCR anew, one entry per CDR3 protein. The sample carries hundreds of thousands of distinct CDR3 sequences, about a quarter recorded once. These data also formed part of another study, on T cells of mothers and their children.

Sequencing input: blood. The source of these receptors is a boy younger than 10 in good health. Each CDR3 is given with its conserved first and last residue. D genes are given only for firm matches. Clone sizes are given selectively: once, few, many, or a class where the clone is expanded.

v_gene	abundance	j_gene	d_gene	CDR3aa	CDR3nt
TRBV27	many	TRBJ2-4	NA	CASSLNSLLKNIQYF	TGTGCCAGCAGTTTAAACAGCCTACTGAAAAACATTCAGTACTTC
TRBV16	few	TRBJ1-1	NA	CASGTGRTEAFF	TGTGCCAGCGGGACCGGCCGCACTGAAGCTTTCTTT
TRBV9	few	TRBJ2-3	TRBD2	CASSVVGGGASDTQYF	TGTGCCAGCAGCGTAGTTGGCGGGGGGGCCTCAGATACGCAGTATTTT
TRBV15	NA	TRBJ2-1	NA	CATSRGIGDSYNEQFF	TGTGCCACCAGCAGGGGAATAGGTGACTCCTACAATGAGCAGTTCTTC
TRBV6-5	NA	TRBJ2-2	NA	CAISGSGGTGELFF	TGTGCCATCTCCGGGTCCGGAGGCACCGGGGAGCTGTTTTTT
TRBV3-1	few	TRBJ2-7	TRBD2	CASSPSSGGYEQYF	TGTGCCAGTAGCCCGTCTAGCGGGGGTTACGAGCAGTACTTC
TRBV7-4	few	TRBJ2-4	NA	CASSGRDLVRLRLAKNIQYF	TGTGCCAGCAGCGGCCGGGACCTCGTACGACTGAGGCTAGCCAAAAACATTCAGTACTTC
TRBV7-2	NA	TRBJ2-1	TRBD1	CASSLGTVVDEQFF	TGTGCCAGCAGCTTGGGGACAGTAGTCGATGAGCAGTTCTTC
TRBV5-1	few	TRBJ2-1	NA	CDSSFGSNEQFF	TGCGACAGCAGTTTCGGGTCTAATGAGCAGTTCTTC
TRBV3-1	NA	TRBJ2-2	NA	CASSQQSYTGSGAVF	TGTGCCAGCAGCCAGCAATCTTACACCGGGTCGGGAGCTGTTTTT
TRBV6-6	once	TRBJ1-4	NA	CASSYSTGNEKLFF	TGTGCCAGCAGTTACTCGACGGGGAATGAAAAACTGTTTTTT
TRBV5-5	NA	TRBJ1-2	TRBD1	CASSRKQGADNYGYTF	TGTGCCAGCAGCCGGAAACAGGGGGCGGATAACTATGGCTACACCTTC